Listed here is a single T cell receptor (beta chain). Its antigen remains undetermined. No per-base quality is available; no much larger clone lies one base away. Using the deep immunoSEQ assay, TCR CDR3 regions were amplified from genomic DNA by multiplex PCR. Genomic DNA extracted from each cell subset was distributed evenly over all wells of several immunoSEQ 96-well plates, and each plate served as one replicate. For sorted subsets, roughly 200 ng of genomic DNA, equivalent to 30,000 or so T cell genomes, went into each replicate PCR. Purified libraries were quantified with a Qubit 3.0 fluorometer, sized on a Bioanalyzer 2100, and re-quantified with the KAPA Library Quantification kit. Each immunoSEQ 96-well plate was sequenced on its own single-read 150-cycle Illumina NextSeq 550 flow cell. The study's processing was this. Because the immunoSEQ output held only junctional sequences and lacked quality scores, the filtering could not match the filtering applied to full-length reads. Sequences were annotated with PyIR, a Python wrapper for IgBLAST v1.9, and V/J genes and CDR3 were assigned using IMGT germline references. Reads with weak V/J assignments (E-value above 1e-6), missing CDR3, stop codons, out-of-frame junctions, or ambiguous translated residues were removed. V3J clonotypes were defined as sequences sharing the same inferred V gene, J gene, and CDR3 amino acid sequence. The percentage overlap between two repertoires was calculated by dividing the number of shared unique clonotypes by the size of the smaller repertoire. Richness of each repertoire was evaluated using RTK rarefaction, the Chao1 estimator, and Recon v2.1 estimates of unobserved clonotypes. OLGA was used to compute generation probabilities for all TCRbeta clonotypes that the gDNA method yielded from a few donors. TCRdb mirrors the immuneACCESS table, restricted to in-frame sequences. Some clones are absent from its copies; in checked studies, under half trace to an unresolved V gene, and the reason for the others is unknown. V and J calls plus clone size are reproduced from that table; the DNA served to infer D and trimming. Here the sample has some 2.4 million clones; 93% occur a single time. The top ten clones comprise approximately 0.37% of the sample.

The data were taken from a study of shared clonotypes between healthy human individuals (dated by TCRdb to 2018 to 2020). Notes on the research overall: A couple of women and three men aged 18 to 49 years were included in the cohort. For each donor, CD4 naive and CD4 memory were each given three plates, CD8 naive was given two plates, and CD8 memory was given one plate. To estimate repertoire size and how much clonotype sharing occurs between individuals, the study deeply sequenced the blood TCR repertoires of roughly 5 healthy adults. To increase sequencing depth and limit assay-specific biases, different laboratories used diverse techniques to prepare libraries and sequence TCR repertoires. Per donor, leukapheresis produced somewhere between about 0.85 and 9.5 billion PBMCs. What the study reported, not specific to this receptor: Sampling was restricted to blood, and TCR repertoires in tissues likely differ from the TCR repertoires found in blood. Based on pairwise subsampling, the degree of clonotype sharing among donors was expected to be affected by sequencing depth. Naive subsets generally had larger estimated clonotype richness than memory subsets did. Rarefaction of sorted-subset datasets indicated incomplete sequencing despite the large sequencing depth. The small number of donors limited the genetic and exposure-history diversity represented. Higher generation probabilities were observed for clonotypes shared by all four sorted-subset donors than for non-shared clonotypes. When a handful of donors were compared, the shared fraction of clonotypes was approximately 5% for naive CD4, 3.5% to 4% for naive CD8, 2% to 2.5% for memory CD4, and 0.4% for memory CD8.

Between the V and J ends, shortened by 5 bases and 4 bases respectively, the junction contains 16 bases. From cysteine to phenylalanine, the CDR3 is 15 amino acids long. Kept here is only the CDR3 DNA, which spans 45 bases and is read in frame from base 1. CDR1 and CDR2, looked up from the germline V gene, are SGHAT and FQNNGV. The donors were healthy, HIV-negative adults with no recently reported acute infections or vaccinations. All donors were Caucasian adults living in Nashville, Tennessee, USA. CD4+ T cells were enriched through magnetic negative selection, after which naive cells were positively selected on CD45RA and the remaining negative fraction served as the memory subset. Blood was collected by leukapheresis, and PBMCs were isolated by Ficoll-Histopaque density gradient centrifugation and then cryopreserved in liquid nitrogen vapor phase. Analytical flow cytometry was used to check the purity and quantity of every magnetically sorted T cell population. Genomic DNA was isolated from every sorted fraction and measured by UV absorbance on a Nanodrop 2000c.

This TCR derives from a young man in good health. Some clones in this sample may be carry-over from other donors' samples. In this chain, TRBV11-2 is recombined with TRBJ2-3; a confident D gene designation cannot be given. The source material was naive CD4+ T cells from PBMCs. Read against the paper, the sample's cell subset or site label means: CD45RA+ positively selected. The CDR3 amino acid sequence is: CASSLFFRGSDTQYF. Here is the DNA: TGTGCCAGCAGCCTATTTTTCCGTGGCTCAGATACGCAGTATTTT.